This is a list of T cell receptor beta chains from one sample in a study of cytomegalovirus exposure and HLA in healthy donors. Profiled with immunoSEQ multiplex PCR; TCRdb holds only in-frame clones, not every one. This table holds around 140,000 clones, roughly 87% found once. The sample was PBMCs. The source of these receptors is a young man in good health and CMV-seropositive. Both conserved end residues are part of each CDR3. The D gene is left open where the match is weak.

j_call,cdr3_length,v_call,d_call,cdr3_aa
TRBJ2-3,16,TRBV7-9,TRBD1,CASSSKPGQGTDTQYF
TRBJ1-1,14,TRBV29-1,TRBD1,CSVVDTGGDTEAFF
TRBJ2-7,14,TRBV19,TRBD2,CASSESSGRHEQYF
TRBJ1-1,13,TRBV29-1,-,CSVVSRMNTEAFF
TRBJ2-7,14,TRBV5-1,TRBD2,CASSVSGSSYEQYF
TRBJ1-5,17,TRBV19,-,CASKAGGRMMGNQPQHF
TRBJ2-5,14,TRBV18,TRBD1,CASSSDRGMETQYF
TRBJ2-7,15,TRBV7-2,-,CASSPRGLLGYEQYF
TRBJ2-2,14,TRBV7-9,-,CASSSLYGGGELFF
TRBJ1-1,14,TRBV5-6,-,CASSSGTLNTEAFF
TRBJ1-4,12,TRBV25-1,-,CASSEGRGKLFF
TRBJ1-1,15,TRBV19,TRBD1,CASSMDRGFLTEAFF
TRBJ1-2,14,TRBV6-5,TRBD1,CASRPGQGIHGYTF
TRBJ2-3,14,TRBV4-2,TRBD2,CASSPTSGSDTQYF
TRBJ1-2,13,TRBV5-6,TRBD1,CASSPTGQYFYTF
TRBJ2-7,17,TRBV5-6,TRBD2,CASSSLGGGTRSYEQYF
TRBJ2-7,14,TRBV7-5,-,CVRSPSGNSYEQYF
TRBJ2-7,12,TRBV4-1,-,CASSHGGNEQYF
TRBJ2-5,15,TRBV6-6,TRBD1,CASSYFTGGEETQYF
TRBJ1-1,14,TRBV5-1,TRBD1,CASSSRPGGTEAFF
TRBJ1-5,16,TRBV7-9,-,CASSLAVREENQPQHF
TRBJ2-7,13,TRBV27,-,CASSLAFVAEQYF
TRBJ2-2,15,TRBV28,-,CASSSGSGNTGELFF
TRBJ2-7,14,TRBV15,-,CATSPGRSPYEQYF
TRBJ1-3,17,TRBV19,TRBD1,CASSVSTGASSGNTIYF
TRBJ2-5,14,TRBV5-8,-,CASSPRTVQETQYF
TRBJ1-1,15,TRBV28,-,CASSFLTAAPSGAFF
TRBJ2-3,14,TRBV6-6,-,CASSPGYDTDTQYF
TRBJ2-1,16,TRBV19,-,CASSTGLLSSYNEQFF
TRBJ2-1,19,TRBV5-1,TRBD2,CASSPRLSGRFSSYNEQFF